The clone carrying this T cell receptor beta chain was observed at least ten times. This sample is part of a study of metastatic and nonmetastatic thyroid tumors. TCRdb re-called the PCR reads through MiXCR. Found here are fewer than 30,000 clones, 15% to 20% of them singletons; the top ten hold approximately 4.5%. No patient received treatment before thyroid surgery. Sequencing used blood. The TCR comes from a female donor with papillary thyroid cancer or a benign thyroid nodule (not recorded which). Some clones in this sample may be carry-over from other donors' samples.

The CDR3 sequence is CASSSWGGQNTEAFF. The CDR3 bases are TGTGCCAGCAGCTCGTGGGGTGGGCAGAACACTGAAGCTTTCTTT. This sequence joins TRBV5-5 and TRBJ1-1; D gene ambiguous. The V end lost 3 bases, the J end lost 1 base, and 13 bases lay between the germline ends. CDR3 length: 15 residues. CDR1 and CDR2 from the germline V gene are SGHKS and YYEKEE (reference sequence).